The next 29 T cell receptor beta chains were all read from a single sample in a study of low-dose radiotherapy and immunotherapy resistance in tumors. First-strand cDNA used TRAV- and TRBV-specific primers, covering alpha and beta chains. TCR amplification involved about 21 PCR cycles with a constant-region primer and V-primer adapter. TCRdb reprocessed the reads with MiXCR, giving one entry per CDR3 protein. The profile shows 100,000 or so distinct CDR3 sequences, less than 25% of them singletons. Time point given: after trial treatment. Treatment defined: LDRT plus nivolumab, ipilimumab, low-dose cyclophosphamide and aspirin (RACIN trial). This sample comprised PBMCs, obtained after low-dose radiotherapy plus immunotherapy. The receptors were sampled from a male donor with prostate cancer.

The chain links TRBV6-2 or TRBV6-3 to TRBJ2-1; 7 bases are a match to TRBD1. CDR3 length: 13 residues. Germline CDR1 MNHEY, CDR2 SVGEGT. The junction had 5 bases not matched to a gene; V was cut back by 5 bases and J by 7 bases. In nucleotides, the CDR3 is TGTGCCAGCAGTGGGGTGACAGGGAATGAGCAGTTCTTC. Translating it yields CASSGVTGNEQFF.

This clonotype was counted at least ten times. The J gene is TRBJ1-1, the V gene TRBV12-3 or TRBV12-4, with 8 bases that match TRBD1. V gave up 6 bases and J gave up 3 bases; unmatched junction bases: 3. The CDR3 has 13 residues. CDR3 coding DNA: TGTGCCAGCAGCTCGACAGGGGACACTGAAGCTTTCTTT. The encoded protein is CASSSTGDTEAFF.

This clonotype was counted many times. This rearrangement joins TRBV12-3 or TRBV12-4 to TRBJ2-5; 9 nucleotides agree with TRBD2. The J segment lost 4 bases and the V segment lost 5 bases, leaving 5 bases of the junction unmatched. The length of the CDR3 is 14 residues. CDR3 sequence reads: CASSLHSGRETQYF. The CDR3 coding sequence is TGTGCCAGCAGTCTCCATAGCGGGAGAGAGACCCAGTACTTC.

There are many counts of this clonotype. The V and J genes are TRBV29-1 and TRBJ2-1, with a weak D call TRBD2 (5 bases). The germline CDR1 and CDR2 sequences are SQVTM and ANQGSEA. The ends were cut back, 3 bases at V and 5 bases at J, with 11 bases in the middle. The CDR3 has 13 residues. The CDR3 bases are TGCAGCGTTGATGAGGGTTTCAACAATGAGCAGTTCTTC. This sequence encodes CSVDEGFNNEQFF.

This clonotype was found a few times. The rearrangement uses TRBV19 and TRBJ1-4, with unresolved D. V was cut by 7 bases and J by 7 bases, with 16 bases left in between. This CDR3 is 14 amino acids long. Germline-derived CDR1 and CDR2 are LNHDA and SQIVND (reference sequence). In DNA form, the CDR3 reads TGTGCCAGTAAACCCCGGAGGAATAGTGAAAAACTGTTTTTT. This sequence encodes CASKPRRNSEKLFF.

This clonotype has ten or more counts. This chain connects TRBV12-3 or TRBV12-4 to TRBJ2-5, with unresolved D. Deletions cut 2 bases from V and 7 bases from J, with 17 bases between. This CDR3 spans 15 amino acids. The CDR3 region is CASSLSNPGYGTQYF. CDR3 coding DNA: TGTGCCAGCAGTTTATCGAATCCGGGTTACGGGACCCAGTACTTC.

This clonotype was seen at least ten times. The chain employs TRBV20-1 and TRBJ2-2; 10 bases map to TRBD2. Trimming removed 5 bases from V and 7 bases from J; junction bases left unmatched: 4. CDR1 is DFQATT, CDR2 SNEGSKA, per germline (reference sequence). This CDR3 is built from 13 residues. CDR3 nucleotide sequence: TGCAGTGCTGAGGGACTAGCGCTCGGGGAGCTGTTTTTT. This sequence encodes CSAEGLALGELFF.

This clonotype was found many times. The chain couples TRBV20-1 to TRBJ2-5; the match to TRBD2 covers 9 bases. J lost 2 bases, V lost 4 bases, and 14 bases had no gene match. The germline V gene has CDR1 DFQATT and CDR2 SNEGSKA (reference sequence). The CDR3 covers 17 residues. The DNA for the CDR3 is TGCAGTGCTAAAGGAGCTGGTAGCGGGGGCCCACAAGAGACCCAGTACTTC. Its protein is CSAKGAGSGGPQETQYF.

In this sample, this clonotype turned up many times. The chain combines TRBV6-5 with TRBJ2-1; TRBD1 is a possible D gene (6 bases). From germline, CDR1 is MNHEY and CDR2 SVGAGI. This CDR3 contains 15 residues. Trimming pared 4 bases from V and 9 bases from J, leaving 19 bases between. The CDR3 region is CASSSPLTGFGEQFF. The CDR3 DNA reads TGTGCCAGCAGTTCCCCTCTAACAGGGTTCGGTGAGCAGTTCTTC.

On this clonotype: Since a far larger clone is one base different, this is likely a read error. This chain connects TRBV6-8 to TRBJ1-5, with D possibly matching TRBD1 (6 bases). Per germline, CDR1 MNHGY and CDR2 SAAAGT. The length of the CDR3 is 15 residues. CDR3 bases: TGTGCCAGCAGTGAGATCAGGGGACCAAATCATCCCCAGCATTTT. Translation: CASSEIRGPNHPQHF.

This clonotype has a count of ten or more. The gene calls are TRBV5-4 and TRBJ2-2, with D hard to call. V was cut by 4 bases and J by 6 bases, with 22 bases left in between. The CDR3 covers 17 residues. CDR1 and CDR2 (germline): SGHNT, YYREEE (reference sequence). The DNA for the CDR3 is TGTGCCAGCAGCACCGCCCTATCCGTCTTCGTTCCCGGGGAGCTGTTTTTT. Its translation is CASSTALSVFVPGELFF. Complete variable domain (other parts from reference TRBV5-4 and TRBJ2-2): ETGVTQSPTHLIKTRGQQVTLRCSSQSGHNTVSWYQQALGQGPQFIFQYYREEENGRGNFPPRFSGLQFPNYSSELNVNALELDDSALYLCASSTALSVFVPGELFFGEGSRLTVL.

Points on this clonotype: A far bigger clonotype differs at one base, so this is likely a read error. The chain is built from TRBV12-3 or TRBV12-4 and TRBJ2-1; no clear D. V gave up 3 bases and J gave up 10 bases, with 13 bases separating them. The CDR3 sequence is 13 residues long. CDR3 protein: CASSFNWGGEQFF. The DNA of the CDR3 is TGTGCCAGCAGTTTCAATTGGGGTGGCGAGCAGTTCTTC.

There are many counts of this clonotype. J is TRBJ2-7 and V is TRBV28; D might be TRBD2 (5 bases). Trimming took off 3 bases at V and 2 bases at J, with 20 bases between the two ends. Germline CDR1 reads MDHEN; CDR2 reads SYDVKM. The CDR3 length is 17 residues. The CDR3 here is CASSFSRKERGTYEQYF. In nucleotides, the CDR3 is TGTGCCAGCAGTTTTTCCCGAAAAGAAAGAGGGACCTACGAGCAGTACTTC.

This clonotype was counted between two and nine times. Here the CDR3 reads CASSFSTRQNSPLHF. CDR3 sequence (DNA): TGTGCCAGCAGCTTTAGTACTCGTCAGAATTCACCCCTCCACTTT. The J gene is TRBJ1-6, the V gene TRBV5-4, with D uncertain. Trimming took off 2 bases at V and 7 bases at J, with 13 bases between the two ends. Germline CDR1 and CDR2: SGHNT and YYREEE (reference sequence). The CDR3 totals 15 residues.

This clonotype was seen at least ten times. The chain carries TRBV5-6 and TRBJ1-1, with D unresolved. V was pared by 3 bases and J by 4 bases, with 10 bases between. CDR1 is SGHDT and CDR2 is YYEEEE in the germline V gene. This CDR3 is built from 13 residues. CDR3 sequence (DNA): TGTGCCAGCAGCTCGGATACGGGCACTGAAGCTTTCTTT. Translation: CASSSDTGTEAFF.

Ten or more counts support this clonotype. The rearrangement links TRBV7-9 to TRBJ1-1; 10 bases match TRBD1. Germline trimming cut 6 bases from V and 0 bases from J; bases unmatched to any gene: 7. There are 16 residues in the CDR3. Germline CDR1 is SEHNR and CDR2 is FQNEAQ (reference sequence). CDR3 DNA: TGTGCCAGCAGGTACCCCGGGACAGGGGTGAACACTGAAGCTTTCTTT. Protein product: CASRYPGTGVNTEAFF.

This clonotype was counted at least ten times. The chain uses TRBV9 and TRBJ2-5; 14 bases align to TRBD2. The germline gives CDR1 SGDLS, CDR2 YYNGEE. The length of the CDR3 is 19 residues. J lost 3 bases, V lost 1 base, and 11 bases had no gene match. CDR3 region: CASSVRGGGTSGGEETQYF. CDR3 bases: TGTGCCAGCAGCGTAAGGGGTGGGGGGACTAGCGGGGGAGAAGAGACCCAGTACTTC.

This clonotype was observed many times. The CDR3 spells CASSLPGTPNTEAFF. The CDR3 nucleotides are TGCGCCAGCAGCCTCCCCGGGACACCGAACACTGAAGCTTTCTTT. This chain connects TRBV4-1 to TRBJ1-1; the D gene is possibly TRBD1 (6 bases). The CDR3 is 15 residues long. Germline assignment: CDR1 MGHRA and CDR2 YSYEKL. Trimming stripped 4 bases from V and 1 base from J, with 13 bases between.

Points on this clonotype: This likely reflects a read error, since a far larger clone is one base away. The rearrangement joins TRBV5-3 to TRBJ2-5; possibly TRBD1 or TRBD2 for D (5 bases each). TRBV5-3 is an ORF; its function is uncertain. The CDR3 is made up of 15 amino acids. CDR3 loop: CASSLGVYQGETRYF. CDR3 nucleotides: TGTGCCAGCAGCTTGGGAGTCTACCAGGGAGAGACCCGGTACTTC.

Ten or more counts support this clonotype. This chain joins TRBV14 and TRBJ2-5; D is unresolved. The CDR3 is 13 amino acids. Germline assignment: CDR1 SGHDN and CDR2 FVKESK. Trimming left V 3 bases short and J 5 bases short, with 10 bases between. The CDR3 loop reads CASSHWARETQYF. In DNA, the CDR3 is TGTGCCAGCAGCCACTGGGCGCGGGAGACCCAGTACTTC. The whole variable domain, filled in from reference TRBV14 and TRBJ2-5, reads EAGVTQFPSHSVIEKGQTVTLRCDPISGHDNLYWYRRVMGKEIKFLLHFVKESKQDESGMPNNRFLAERTGGTYSTLKVQPAELEDSGVYFCASSHWARETQYFGPGTRLLVL.

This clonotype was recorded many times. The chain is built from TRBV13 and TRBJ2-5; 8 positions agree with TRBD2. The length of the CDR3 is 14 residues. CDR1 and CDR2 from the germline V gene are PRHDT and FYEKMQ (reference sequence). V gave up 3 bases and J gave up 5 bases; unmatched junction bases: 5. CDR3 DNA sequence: TGTGCCAGCAGCTTGGTCGGGGGGGAGGAGACCCAGTACTTC. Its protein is CASSLVGGEETQYF. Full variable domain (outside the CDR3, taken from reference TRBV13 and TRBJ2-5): AAGVIQSPRHLIKEKRETATLKCYPIPRHDTVYWYQQGPGQDPQFLISFYEKMQSDKGSIPDRFSAQQFSDYHSELNMSSLELGDSALYFCASSLVGGEETQYFGPGTRLLVL.

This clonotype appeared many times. The CDR3 DNA reads as TGTGCCAGCAGCTACGTGGCCGGCCCCACAGATACGCAGTATTTT. Translation gives CASSYVAGPTDTQYF. V gene TRBV11-2 combines with J gene TRBJ2-3, with D unclear. The germline V and J ends were trimmed by 4 bases and 2 bases, with 13 bases remaining between them. Germline values: CDR1 SGHAT, CDR2 FQNNGV. The CDR3 consists of 15 residues.

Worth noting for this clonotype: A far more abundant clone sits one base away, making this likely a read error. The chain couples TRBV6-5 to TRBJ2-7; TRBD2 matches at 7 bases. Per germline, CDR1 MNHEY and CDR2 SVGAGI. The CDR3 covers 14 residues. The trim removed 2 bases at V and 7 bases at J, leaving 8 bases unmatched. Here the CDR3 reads CASSYRGTINEQYF. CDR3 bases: TGTGCCAGCAGTTACCGGGGGACTATCAATGAGCAGTACTTC.

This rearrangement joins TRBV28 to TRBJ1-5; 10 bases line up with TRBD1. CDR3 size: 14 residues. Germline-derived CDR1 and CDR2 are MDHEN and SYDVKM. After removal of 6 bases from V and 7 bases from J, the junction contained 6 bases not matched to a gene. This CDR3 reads CASSSDRGRQPQHF. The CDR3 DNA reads TGTGCCAGCAGCTCTGACAGGGGGCGGCAGCCCCAGCATTTT.

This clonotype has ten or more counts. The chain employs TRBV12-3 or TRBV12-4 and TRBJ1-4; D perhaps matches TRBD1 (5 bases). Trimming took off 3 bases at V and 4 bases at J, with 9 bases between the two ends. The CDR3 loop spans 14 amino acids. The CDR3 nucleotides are TGTGCCAGCAGTTTTGGGGGAAGTAATGAAAAACTGTTTTTT. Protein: CASSFGGSNEKLFF.

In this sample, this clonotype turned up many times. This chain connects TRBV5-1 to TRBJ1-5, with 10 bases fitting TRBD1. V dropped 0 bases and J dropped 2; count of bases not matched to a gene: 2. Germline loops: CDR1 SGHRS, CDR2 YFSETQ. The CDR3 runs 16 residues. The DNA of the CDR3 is TGCGCCAGCAGCTTGGGGGGGACAGGGGGCAATCAGCCCCAGCATTTT. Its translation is CASSLGGTGGNQPQHF. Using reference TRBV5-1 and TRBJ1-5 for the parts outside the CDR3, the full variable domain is KAGVTQTPRYLIKTRGQQVTLSCSPISGHRSVSWYQQTPGQGLQFLFEYFSETQRNKGNFPGRFSGRQFSNSRSEMNVSTLELGDSALYLCASSLGGTGGNQPQHFGDGTRLSIL.

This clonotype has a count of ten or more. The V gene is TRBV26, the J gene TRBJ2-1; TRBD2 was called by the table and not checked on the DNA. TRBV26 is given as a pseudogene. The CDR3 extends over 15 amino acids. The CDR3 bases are TGTGCCAGCCTCCCGTTAATCGGGGCTGGTAATCAGCAGTTCTTC. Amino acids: CASLPLIGAGNQQFF.

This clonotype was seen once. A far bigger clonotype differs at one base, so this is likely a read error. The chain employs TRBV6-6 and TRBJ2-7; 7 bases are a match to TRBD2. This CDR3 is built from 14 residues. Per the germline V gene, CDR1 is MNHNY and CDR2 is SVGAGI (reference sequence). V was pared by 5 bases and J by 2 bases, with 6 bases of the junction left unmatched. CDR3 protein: CASSESGLAYEQYF. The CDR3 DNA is TGTGCCAGCAGTGAGTCTGGACTAGCCTACGAGCAGTACTTC.

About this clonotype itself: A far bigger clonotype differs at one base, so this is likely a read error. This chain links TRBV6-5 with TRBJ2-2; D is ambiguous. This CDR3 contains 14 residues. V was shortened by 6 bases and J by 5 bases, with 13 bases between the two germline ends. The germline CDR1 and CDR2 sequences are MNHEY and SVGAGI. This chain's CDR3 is CASSALLLTGELFF. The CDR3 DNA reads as TGTGCCAGCAGCGCCCTCTTGCTGACCGGGGAGCTGTTTTTT.